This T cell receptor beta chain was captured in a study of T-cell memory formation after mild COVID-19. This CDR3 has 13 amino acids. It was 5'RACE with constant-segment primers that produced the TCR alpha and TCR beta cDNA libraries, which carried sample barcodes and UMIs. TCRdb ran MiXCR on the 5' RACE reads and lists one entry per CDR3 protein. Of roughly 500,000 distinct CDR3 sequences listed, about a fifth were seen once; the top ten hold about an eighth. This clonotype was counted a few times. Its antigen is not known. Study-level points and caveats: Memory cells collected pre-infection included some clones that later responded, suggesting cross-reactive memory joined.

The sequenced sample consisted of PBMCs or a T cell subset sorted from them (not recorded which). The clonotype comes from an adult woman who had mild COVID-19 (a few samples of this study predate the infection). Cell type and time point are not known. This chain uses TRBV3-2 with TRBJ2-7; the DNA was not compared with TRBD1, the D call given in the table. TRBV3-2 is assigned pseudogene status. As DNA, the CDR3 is TGTGCCAGCAGCCAGCCCCAGGCGCACGAGCAGTACTTC. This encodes CASSQPQAHEQYF.